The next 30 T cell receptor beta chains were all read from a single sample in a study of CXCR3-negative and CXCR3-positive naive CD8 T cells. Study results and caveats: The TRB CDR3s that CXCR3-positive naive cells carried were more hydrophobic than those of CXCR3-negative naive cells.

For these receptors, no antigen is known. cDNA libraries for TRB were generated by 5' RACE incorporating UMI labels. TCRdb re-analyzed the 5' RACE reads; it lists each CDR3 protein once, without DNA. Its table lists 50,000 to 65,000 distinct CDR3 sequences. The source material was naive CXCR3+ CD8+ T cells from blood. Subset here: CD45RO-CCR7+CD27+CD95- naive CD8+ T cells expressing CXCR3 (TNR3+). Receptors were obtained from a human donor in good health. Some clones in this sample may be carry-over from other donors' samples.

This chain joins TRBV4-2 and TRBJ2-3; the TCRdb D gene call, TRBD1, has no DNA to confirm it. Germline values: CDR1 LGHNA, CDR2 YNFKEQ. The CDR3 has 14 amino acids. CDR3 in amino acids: CASSPRGPTDTQYF.

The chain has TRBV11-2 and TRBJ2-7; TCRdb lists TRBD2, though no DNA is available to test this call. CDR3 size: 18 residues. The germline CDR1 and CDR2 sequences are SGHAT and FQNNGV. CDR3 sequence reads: CASSPAVLAGGLSYEQYF.

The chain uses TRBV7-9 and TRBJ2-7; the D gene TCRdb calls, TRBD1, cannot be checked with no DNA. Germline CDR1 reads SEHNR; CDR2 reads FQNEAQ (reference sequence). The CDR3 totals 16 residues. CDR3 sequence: CASSFKGQRSSYEQYF.

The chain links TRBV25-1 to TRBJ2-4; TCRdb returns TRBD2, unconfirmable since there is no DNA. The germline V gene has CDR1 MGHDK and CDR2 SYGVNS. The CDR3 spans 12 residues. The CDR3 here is CASSDLGETQYF.

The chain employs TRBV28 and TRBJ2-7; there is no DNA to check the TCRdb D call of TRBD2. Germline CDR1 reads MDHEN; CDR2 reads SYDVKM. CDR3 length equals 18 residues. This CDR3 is CASSSRYSTTGLVYEQYF.

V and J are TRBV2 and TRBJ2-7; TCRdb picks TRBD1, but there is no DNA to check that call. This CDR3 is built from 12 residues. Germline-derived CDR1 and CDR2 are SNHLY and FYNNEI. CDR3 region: CASNRGEFEQYF.

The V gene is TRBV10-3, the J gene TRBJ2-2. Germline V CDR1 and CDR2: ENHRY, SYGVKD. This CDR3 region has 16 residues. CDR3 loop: CAILFMSGPNTGELFF.

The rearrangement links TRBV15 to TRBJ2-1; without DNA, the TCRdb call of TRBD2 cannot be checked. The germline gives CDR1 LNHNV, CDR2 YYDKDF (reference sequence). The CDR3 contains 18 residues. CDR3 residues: CATSRNPRTSGGYNEQFF.

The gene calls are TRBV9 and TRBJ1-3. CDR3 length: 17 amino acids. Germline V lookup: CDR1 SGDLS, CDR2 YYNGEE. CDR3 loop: CASSVGGSGSSGNTIYF.

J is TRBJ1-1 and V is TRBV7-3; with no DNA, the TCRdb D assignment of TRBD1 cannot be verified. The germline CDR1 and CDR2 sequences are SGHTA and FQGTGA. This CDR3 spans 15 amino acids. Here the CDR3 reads CASSNSQGADTEAFF.

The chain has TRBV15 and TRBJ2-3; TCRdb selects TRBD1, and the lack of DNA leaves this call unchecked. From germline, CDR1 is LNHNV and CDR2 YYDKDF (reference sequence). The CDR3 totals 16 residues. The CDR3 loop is CATSRDRPQGADTQYF.

CDR3 region: CSAGTSGVGELFF. The J gene is TRBJ2-2, the V gene TRBV20-1; the TCRdb call, TRBD2, lacks DNA for checking. CDR3 size: 13 residues. Germline CDR1 is DFQATT and CDR2 is SNEGSKA (reference sequence).

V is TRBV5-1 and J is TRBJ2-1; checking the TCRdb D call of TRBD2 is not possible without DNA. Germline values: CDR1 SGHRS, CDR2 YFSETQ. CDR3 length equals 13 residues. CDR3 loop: CASRTSGEDEQFF.

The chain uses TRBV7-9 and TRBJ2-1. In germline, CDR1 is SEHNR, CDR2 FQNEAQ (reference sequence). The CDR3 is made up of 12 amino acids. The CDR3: CASSPRLNEQFF.

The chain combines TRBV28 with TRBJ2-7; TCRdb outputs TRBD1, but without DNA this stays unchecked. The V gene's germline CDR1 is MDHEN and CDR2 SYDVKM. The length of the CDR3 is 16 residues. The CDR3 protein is CASSPQDGTVSYEQYF.

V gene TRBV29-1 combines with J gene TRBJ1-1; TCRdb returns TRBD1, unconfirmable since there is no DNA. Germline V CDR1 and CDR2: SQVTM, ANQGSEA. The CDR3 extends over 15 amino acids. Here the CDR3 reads CSVLETGLYGTEAFF.

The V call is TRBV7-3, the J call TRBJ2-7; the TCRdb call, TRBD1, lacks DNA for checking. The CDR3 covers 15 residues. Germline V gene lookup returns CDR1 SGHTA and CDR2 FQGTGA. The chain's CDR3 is CASSSYPGPSYEQYF.

The CDR3 sequence is CATSRDREIAGEREETQYF. The chain recombines TRBV15 with TRBJ2-5; TCRdb outputs TRBD2, but without DNA this stays unchecked. CDR1 is LNHNV and CDR2 is YYDKDF in the germline V gene (reference sequence). The CDR3 covers 19 residues.

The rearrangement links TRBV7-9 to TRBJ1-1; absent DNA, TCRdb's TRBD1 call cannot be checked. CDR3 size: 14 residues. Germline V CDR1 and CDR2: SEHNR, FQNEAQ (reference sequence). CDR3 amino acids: CASSQGQGNTEAFF. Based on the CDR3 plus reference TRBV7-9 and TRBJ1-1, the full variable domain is DTGVSQNPRHKITKRGQNVTFRCDPISEHNRLYWYRQTLGQGPEFLTYFQNEAQLEKSRLLSDRFSAERPKGSFSTLEIQRTEQGDSAMYLCASSQGQGNTEAFFGQGTRLTVV.

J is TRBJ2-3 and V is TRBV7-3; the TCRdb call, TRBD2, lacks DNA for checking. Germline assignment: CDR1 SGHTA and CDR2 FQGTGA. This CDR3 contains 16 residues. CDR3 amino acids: CASSFWEGGVTDTQYF.

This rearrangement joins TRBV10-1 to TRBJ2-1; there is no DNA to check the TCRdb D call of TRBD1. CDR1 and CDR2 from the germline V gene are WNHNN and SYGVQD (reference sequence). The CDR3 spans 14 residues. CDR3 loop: CASSRTGNYNEQFF.

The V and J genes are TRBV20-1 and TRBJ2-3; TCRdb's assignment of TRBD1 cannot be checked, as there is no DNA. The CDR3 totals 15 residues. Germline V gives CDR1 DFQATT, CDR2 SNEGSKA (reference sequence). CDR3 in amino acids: CSARDSWTGLHTQYF.

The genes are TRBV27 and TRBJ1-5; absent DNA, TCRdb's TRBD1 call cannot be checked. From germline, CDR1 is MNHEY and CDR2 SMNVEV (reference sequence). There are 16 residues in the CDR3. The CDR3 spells CASRRDRVEYNQPQHF.

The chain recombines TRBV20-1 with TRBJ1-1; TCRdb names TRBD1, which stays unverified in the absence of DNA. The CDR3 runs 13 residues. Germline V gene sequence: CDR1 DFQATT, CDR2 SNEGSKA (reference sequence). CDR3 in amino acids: CSARGQRTNEAFF.

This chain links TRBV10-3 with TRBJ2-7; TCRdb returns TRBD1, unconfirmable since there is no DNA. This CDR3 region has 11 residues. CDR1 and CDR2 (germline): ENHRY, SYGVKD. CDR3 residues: CAITPGGEQYF.

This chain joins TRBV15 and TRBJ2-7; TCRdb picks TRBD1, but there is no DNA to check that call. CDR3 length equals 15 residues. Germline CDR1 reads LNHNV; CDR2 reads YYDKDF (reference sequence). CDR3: CATSSRRGLGNEQYF.

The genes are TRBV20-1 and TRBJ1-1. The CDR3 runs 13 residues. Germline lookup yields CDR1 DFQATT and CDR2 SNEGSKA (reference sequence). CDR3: CSARDLLGTEAFF.

The CDR3 loop reads CASSFRDREYNEQFF. This chain connects TRBV28 to TRBJ2-1; there is no DNA to check the TCRdb D call of TRBD1. Germline V gene sequence: CDR1 MDHEN, CDR2 SYDVKM. This CDR3 has 15 residues.

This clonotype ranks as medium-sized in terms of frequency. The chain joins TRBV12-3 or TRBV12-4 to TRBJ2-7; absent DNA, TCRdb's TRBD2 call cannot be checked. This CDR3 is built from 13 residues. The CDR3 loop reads CASSPSSVGEQYF.

The CDR3 spells CASSLAVGGQPQHF. The V gene is TRBV12-3 or TRBV12-4, the J gene TRBJ1-5; TCRdb designates TRBD1, a call that cannot be tested without DNA. The CDR3 covers 14 residues.